A selection of T cell receptor beta chains follows, all from one sample in a study of graft-versus-host responses after intestinal transplantation. Data came from immunoSEQ multiplex PCR; TCRdb stores just in-frame clones and leaves some out. In the table there are some 110,000 clones, 90% to 95% of which are singletons. What these receptors recognize is not known. The sample here was unstimulated CD4+ T cells sorted from spleen or lymph node cells, taken before transplant. These receptor sequences come from a human donor who was the organ donor for an intestinal transplant. The CDR3 runs from the conserved cysteine through the conserved F or W. The D gene is left open where the match is weak. The size field is filled for only some rows; it gives once, few, many or a size class.

cdr3_nt | cdr3_aa | clone_size | v_call | d_call | j_call
TGTGCCAGCAGCTTAATGGGCACGAACACCGGGGAGCTGTTTTTT | CASSLMGTNTGELFF | - | TRBV11-2 | - | TRBJ2-2
TGTGCCAGCAGCCGGGAAGGGCCCCTCAAGATGACCCAGTACTTC | CASSREGPLKMTQYF | once | TRBV28 | - | TRBJ2-5
TGTGCCAGCAGTAACGGAGGGGCCCAGTACTTC | CASSNGGAQYF | once | TRBV28 | - | TRBJ2-5
TGCGCCAGCAGCCAACAGACTAGCGGATACTCCTACAATGAGCAGTTCTTC | CASSQQTSGYSYNEQFF | - | TRBV4-1 | TRBD2 | TRBJ2-1
TGTGCCAGCAGCTTAGTCGGACTAGCGGGCACAGATACGCAGTATTTT | CASSLVGLAGTDTQYF | - | TRBV11-2 | TRBD2 | TRBJ2-3
TGCGCCAGCAGCCAAGGTCAGGGAAAGAACACCGGGGAGCTGTTTTTT | CASSQGQGKNTGELFF | once | TRBV4-1 | - | TRBJ2-2
TGCGCCAGCAGCCTGTGGGGGGGAGGGAGCGGAGATACGCAGTATTTT | CASSLWGGGSGDTQYF | - | TRBV5-1 | TRBD2 | TRBJ2-3
TGTGCCAGCAGCAGCGACTCAGGGGCAGTAGATACGCAGTATTTT | CASSSDSGAVDTQYF | - | TRBV5-4 | - | TRBJ2-3
TGTGCCAGTAGTTTAACCGGGACAGGGTACTATGGCTACACCTTC | CASSLTGTGYYGYTF | - | TRBV19 | TRBD1 | TRBJ1-2
TGCGCCAGCAGCGAGGGAGTGGGCCAAAATCAGCCCCAGCATTTT | CASSEGVGQNQPQHF | - | TRBV5-1 | - | TRBJ1-5
TGTGCCAGCAGCCGGAATATACTAGCGGGGGAGACCCAGTACTTC | CASSRNILAGETQYF | - | TRBV5-8 | TRBD2 | TRBJ2-5
TGTGCCAGCTCACCCGGGACAGGGAATCAGCCCCAGCATTTT | CASSPGTGNQPQHF | - | TRBV18 | TRBD1 | TRBJ1-5
TGTGCCTGGAGACAGTACCAAGAGACCCAGTACTTC | CAWRQYQETQYF | - | TRBV30 | - | TRBJ2-5
TGCGCCAGCAGCAGGGGATTAGCGGGAGTCGAGACCCAGTACTTC | CASSRGLAGVETQYF | - | TRBV5-1 | TRBD2 | TRBJ2-5
TGTGCCAGCAGCGGCGAGGGACAGGCTGAGAGATATGGCTACACCTTC | CASSGEGQAERYGYTF | - | TRBV7-8 | TRBD1 | TRBJ1-2
TGTGCCAGCACCCACTTAGCGGCTATGTCGCGCTACTTC | CASTHLAAMSRYF | - | TRBV6-1 | - | TRBJ2-7
TGTGCCAGCAGTTCAGGTAGCGGGAGACCCTATGAGCAGTTCTTC | CASSSGSGRPYEQFF | - | TRBV2 | TRBD2 | TRBJ2-1
TGCGCCAGCAGCCACGATCCCCTTCGGGGGGTGGAGACCCAGTACTTC | CASSHDPLRGVETQYF | - | TRBV4-1 | TRBD2 | TRBJ2-5
TGTGCCAGCAGTGCCCTTGTATGGGATCTCGACCAAGAGACCCAGTACTTC | CASSALVWDLDQETQYF | - | TRBV6-1 | - | TRBJ2-5
TGTGCCAGCAGCTCAAACTCCGGGACGCACACAGATACGCAGTATTTT | CASSSNSGTHTDTQYF | - | TRBV11-2 | - | TRBJ2-3
TGTGCCAGCAGCTCGGTGAGCTCCTACAATGAGCAGTTCTTC | CASSSVSSYNEQFF | - | TRBV7-6 | - | TRBJ2-1
TGTGCCAGCAGTCAGTACAATGAGCAGTTCTTC | CASSQYNEQFF | - | TRBV2 | - | TRBJ2-1
TGTGCCAGCAGCTCACTAGCCGTGTGGGGGGGCAATCAGCCCCAGCATTTT | CASSSLAVWGGNQPQHF | - | TRBV28 | - | TRBJ1-5
TGTGCTAGTGGTTCAAATTACCACGAGCAGTACTTC | CASGSNYHEQYF | - | TRBV12-5 | - | TRBJ2-7
TGCGCCAGCAGCCTGGGACAGTCCCTACATGGCTACACCTTC | CASSLGQSLHGYTF | - | TRBV5-1 | TRBD1 | TRBJ1-2
TGTGCCAGCAGCTTTAGGCGAAGGGGTGAGCAGTTCTTC | CASSFRRRGEQFF | - | TRBV5-6 | - | TRBJ2-1
TGTGCCAGCAGCCCGAGGCCTCTGGAGACCCAGTACTTC | CASSPRPLETQYF | - | TRBV7-6 | - | TRBJ2-5
TGTGCCAGCAGTTTATTGGGGACTAAAGACAATGAGCAGTTCTTC | CASSLLGTKDNEQFF | - | TRBV28 | TRBD2 | TRBJ2-1
TGTGCCAGCAGCAGTACCGGCGCCCTCTCGTTAGAGCAGTACTTC | CASSSTGALSLEQYF | - | TRBV28 | - | TRBJ2-7
TGTGCCAGCAGCTCTCGGGGAGGCGACGAGCAGTACTTC | CASSSRGGDEQYF | - | TRBV7-2 | - | TRBJ2-7
TGTGCCAGCAGCCCGACAGGGGCGGGCACTGAAGCTTTCTTT | CASSPTGAGTEAFF | - | TRBV6-5 | TRBD1 | TRBJ1-1
TGCAGCGTTGACAGCCAGAACACCGGGGAGCTGTTTTTT | CSVDSQNTGELFF | - | TRBV29-1 | - | TRBJ2-2
TGTGCCAGCAGTGTACTGCGGGAGCCCACCGCGGGCGAGCAGTACTTC | CASSVLREPTAGEQYF | - | TRBV28 | TRBD2 | TRBJ2-7
TGTGCCAGCAGCCGGGGACTAGATTCCAACGAGCAGTACTTC | CASSRGLDSNEQYF | - | TRBV5-4 | TRBD2 | TRBJ2-7
TGTGCTAGCAGCTCGGGGGGGCAAGAGACCCAGTACTTC | CASSSGGQETQYF | - | TRBV7-7 | TRBD2 | TRBJ2-5
TGTGCCTGGTACCACGGACAGATGAACACTGAAGCTTTCTTT | CAWYHGQMNTEAFF | - | TRBV30 | - | TRBJ1-1
TGCGCCAGCAGACAGGGCGAGCAGTACTTC | CASRQGEQYF | - | TRBV5-1 | - | TRBJ2-7
TGTGCCACCAGCAGAGATTCGGGCCTCAATCAGCCCCAGCATTTT | CATSRDSGLNQPQHF | - | TRBV15 | - | TRBJ1-5
TGTGCCAGCAGCCGGGACAGGGGTGAGAGCTACACCTTC | CASSRDRGESYTF | - | TRBV6-1 | TRBD1 | TRBJ1-2
TGTGCCAGCGGACAGACAGGGGGCTCCTACGAGCAGTACTTC | CASGQTGGSYEQYF | - | TRBV5-5 | TRBD1 | TRBJ2-7
TGTGCCAGCAGCCGGGGACTAGCGGAGATGAGCACCGGGGAGCTGTTTTTT | CASSRGLAEMSTGELFF | - | TRBV7-9 | TRBD2 | TRBJ2-2
TGCGCCAGCAGCCAACCCGGGACAGGGAGGACTGAAGCTTTCTTT | CASSQPGTGRTEAFF | - | TRBV4-1 | TRBD1 | TRBJ1-1
TGTGCCAGCAGCTTAGCACAGGGGGGAGAGACCCAGTACTTC | CASSLAQGGETQYF | - | TRBV7-9 | TRBD1 | TRBJ2-5
TGTGCCAGCAGTTACTCGAGAGGTGAGCAGTTCTTC | CASSYSRGEQFF | once | TRBV6-6 | - | TRBJ2-1
TGTGCCAGCAGCTTCAACGGTTTGGTTCGCGGCTACACCTTC | CASSFNGLVRGYTF | - | TRBV7-9 | - | TRBJ1-2
TGTGCCAGCAGCTTAGCGGGCGGATCCAACGTCCTGACTTTC | CASSLAGGSNVLTF | - | TRBV7-9 | - | TRBJ2-6
TGTGCCAGCAATAGGATTACTAGCGGCACAGATACGCAGTATTTT | CASNRITSGTDTQYF | - | TRBV27 | TRBD2 | TRBJ2-3
TGTGCCAGCAGTTACTGGGCAGGGGGGGGCACCACTGAAGCTTTCTTT | CASSYWAGGGTTEAFF | - | TRBV6-6 | TRBD1 | TRBJ1-1
TGCGCCAGCACCCGGGGGGAGGGAAATAAGCGAGATACGCAGTATTTT | CASTRGEGNKRDTQYF | - | TRBV5-1 | TRBD2 | TRBJ2-3
TGTGCCAGCAGTGCCCGACTCCCACGACAGTTCTTC | CASSARLPRQFF | - | TRBV6-1 | - | TRBJ2-1
TGTGCCAGCAGGACGGGGGCCGGCAATGAGCAGTTCTTC | CASRTGAGNEQFF | - | TRBV6-5 | - | TRBJ2-1
TGTGCCTGGAGTCTGGTTGGGACCCAGTACTTC | CAWSLVGTQYF | few | TRBV30 | - | TRBJ2-5